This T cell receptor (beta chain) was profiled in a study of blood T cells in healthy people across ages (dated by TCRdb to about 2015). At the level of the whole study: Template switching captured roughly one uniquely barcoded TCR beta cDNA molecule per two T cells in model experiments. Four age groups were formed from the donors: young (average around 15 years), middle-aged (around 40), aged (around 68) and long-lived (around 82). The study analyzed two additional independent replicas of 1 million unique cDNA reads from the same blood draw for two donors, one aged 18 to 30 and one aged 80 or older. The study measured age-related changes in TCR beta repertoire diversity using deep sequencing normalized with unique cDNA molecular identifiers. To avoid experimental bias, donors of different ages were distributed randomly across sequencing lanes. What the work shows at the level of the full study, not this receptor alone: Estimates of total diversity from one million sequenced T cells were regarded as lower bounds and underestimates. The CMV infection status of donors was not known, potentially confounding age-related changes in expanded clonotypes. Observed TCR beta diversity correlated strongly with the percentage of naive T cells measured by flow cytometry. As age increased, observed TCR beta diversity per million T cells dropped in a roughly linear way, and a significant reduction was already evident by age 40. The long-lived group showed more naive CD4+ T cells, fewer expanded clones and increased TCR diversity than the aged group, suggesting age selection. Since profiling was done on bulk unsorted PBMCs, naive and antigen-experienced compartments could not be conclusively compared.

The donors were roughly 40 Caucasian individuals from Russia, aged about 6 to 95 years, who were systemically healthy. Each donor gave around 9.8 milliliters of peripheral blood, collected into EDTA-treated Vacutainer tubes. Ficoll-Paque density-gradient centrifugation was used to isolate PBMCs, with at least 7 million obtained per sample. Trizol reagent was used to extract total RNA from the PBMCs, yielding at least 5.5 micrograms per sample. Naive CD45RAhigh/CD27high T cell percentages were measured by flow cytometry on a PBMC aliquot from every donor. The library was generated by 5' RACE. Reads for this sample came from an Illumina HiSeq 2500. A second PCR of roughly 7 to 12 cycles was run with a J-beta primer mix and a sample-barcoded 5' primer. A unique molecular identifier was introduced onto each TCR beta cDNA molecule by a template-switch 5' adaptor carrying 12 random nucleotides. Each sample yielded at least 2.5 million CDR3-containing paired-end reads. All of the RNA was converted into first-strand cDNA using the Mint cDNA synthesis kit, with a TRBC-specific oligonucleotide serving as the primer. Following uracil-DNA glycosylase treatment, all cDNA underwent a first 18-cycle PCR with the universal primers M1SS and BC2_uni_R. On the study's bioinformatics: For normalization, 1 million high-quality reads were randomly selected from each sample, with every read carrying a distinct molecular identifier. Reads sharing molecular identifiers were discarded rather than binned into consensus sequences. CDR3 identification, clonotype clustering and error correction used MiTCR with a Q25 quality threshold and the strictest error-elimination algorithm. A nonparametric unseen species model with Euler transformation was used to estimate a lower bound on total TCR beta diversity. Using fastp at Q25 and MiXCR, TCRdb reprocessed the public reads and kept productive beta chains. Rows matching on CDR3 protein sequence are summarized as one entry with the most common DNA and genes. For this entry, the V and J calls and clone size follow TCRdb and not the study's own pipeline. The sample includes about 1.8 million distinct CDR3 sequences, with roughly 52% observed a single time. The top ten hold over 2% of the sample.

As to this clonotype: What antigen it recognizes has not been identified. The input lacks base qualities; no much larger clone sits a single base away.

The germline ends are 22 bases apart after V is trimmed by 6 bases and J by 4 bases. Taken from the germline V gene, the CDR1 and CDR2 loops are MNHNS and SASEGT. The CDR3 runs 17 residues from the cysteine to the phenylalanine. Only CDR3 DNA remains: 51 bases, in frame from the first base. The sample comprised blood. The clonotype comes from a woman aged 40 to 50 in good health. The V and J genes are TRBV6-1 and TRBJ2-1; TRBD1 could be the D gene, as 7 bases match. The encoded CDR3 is CASSREFGAGGYNEQFF. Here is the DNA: TGTGCCAGCAGCCGCGAGTTCGGGGCAGGGGGGTACAATGAGCAGTTCTTC.